These 8 T cell receptor beta chains originate from one sample sequenced in a study of blood T cell repertoires in COVID-19 (TCRdb year 2020). The library was prepared using the immunoSEQ multiplex PCR assay. In TCRdb, the immuneACCESS table is reduced to in-frame sequences with V and J assigned. These tables do not hold every clone; where another copy was compared, an unresolved V gene accounts for under half, and the others remain unexplained. Recorded for this sample are under 450,000 clones; roughly 80% of them occurred a single time. 0.85% to 1.2% of the sample comes from the top ten. The sequenced sample consisted of peripheral blood. The receptors were sampled from a human donor with acute or convalescent COVID-19. The donor label of this sample is uncertain.

The chain combines TRBV2 with TRBJ2-1; 9 nucleotides agree with TRBD2. Unmatched junction bases numbered 5, after V lost 1 base and J lost 4 bases. Germline V gives CDR1 SNHLY, CDR2 FYNNEI. The CDR3 runs to 16 residues. Written as DNA, the CDR3 is TGTGCCAGCAGTGAAGAGGGGCTAGCGGGGTACAATGAGCAGTTCTTC. Encoded protein: CASSEEGLAGYNEQFF.

The gene calls are TRBV3-1 (or the pseudogene TRBV3-2) and TRBJ2-1; D is possibly TRBD2 (5 bases). The V gene's germline CDR1 is LGHDT and CDR2 YNNKEL (reference sequence). The CDR3 runs 14 residues. V lost 1 base to trimming and J lost 6 bases, with 10 bases between them. The DNA of the CDR3 is TGTGCCAGCAGCCAAGGGACTTGGAGCAATGAGCAGTTCTTC. As protein: CASSQGTWSNEQFF.

V and J are TRBV4-1 and TRBJ2-3; D gene uncertain. The germline V gene has CDR1 MGHRA and CDR2 YSYEKL. CDR3 length equals 13 residues. V was cut by 3 bases and J by 1 base, with 5 bases left in between. CDR3 nucleotide sequence: TGCGCCAGCAGCCACCCCGGCACAGATACGCAGTATTTT. This gives the protein CASSHPGTDTQYF.

The rearrangement joins TRBV15 to TRBJ1-1; no reliable D call. Per the germline V gene, CDR1 is LNHNV and CDR2 is YYDKDF (reference sequence). V lost 3 bases and J lost 6, with 11 bases in between. The CDR3 is 13 residues long. The DNA of the CDR3 is TGTGCCACCAGCAGTAGGAGGGAGGCTGAAGCTTTCTTT. Translated: CATSSRREAEAFF.

The chain employs TRBV7-9 and TRBJ2-1, with 9 positions matching TRBD1. CDR1 is SEHNR, CDR2 FQNEAQ, per germline (reference sequence). The CDR3 totals 13 residues. The ends lost 4 bases at V and 9 bases at J; junction bases unmatched: 4. The CDR3 is CASSSPTGGEQFF. CDR3 DNA sequence: TGTGCCAGCAGCTCGCCGACAGGGGGTGAGCAGTTCTTC.

The gene calls are TRBV28 and TRBJ2-7; TRBD2 aligns across 8 bases. After removal of 4 bases from V and 4 bases from J, the junction contained 9 bases not matched to a gene. Germline CDR1 is MDHEN and CDR2 is SYDVKM. CDR3 size: 15 residues. As DNA, the CDR3 is TGTGCCAGCAGTTCCCCAACGGGGGGGCGGTACGAGCAGTACTTC. Protein product: CASSSPTGGRYEQYF.

This clone turned up a few times. V usage is TRBV11-2 and J usage is TRBJ1-1; 7 bases fit TRBD1. CDR1 is SGHAT and CDR2 is FQNNGV in the germline V gene. After removal of 0 bases from V and 7 bases from J, the junction contained 5 bases not matched to a gene. The CDR3 length is 14 residues. The DNA for the CDR3 is TGTGCCAGCAGCTTAGATACAGGGGCCTTTGAAGCTTTCTTT. It yields the protein CASSLDTGAFEAFF.

CDR3 nucleotide sequence: TGTGCCAGCAGCCCCTTAGCGGCCTCCTACAATGAGCAGTTCTTC. Translation: CASSPLAASYNEQFF. The chain couples TRBV9 to TRBJ2-1, with D tentatively TRBD2 (6 bases). The CDR3 is 15 residues long. V was clipped by 4 bases and J by 0 bases, with 11 bases between them. Germline V lookup: CDR1 SGDLS, CDR2 YYNGEE. The full variable domain, its missing parts supplied by reference TRBV9 and TRBJ2-1, is DSGVTQTPKHLITATGQRVTLRCSPRSGDLSVYWYQQSLDQGLQFLIQYYNGEERAKGNILERFSAQQFPDLHSELNLSSLELGDSALYFCASSPLAASYNEQFFGPGTRLTVL.